Shown below are 14 T cell receptor beta chains from a single sample sequenced in a study of T-cell memory formation after mild COVID-19. TCRdb passed the 5' RACE reads through MiXCR, listing each CDR3 protein once. The sample has about 360,000 distinct CDR3 sequences, approximately 12% seen once. The sample was PBMCs or a T cell subset sorted from them (not recorded which). The receptors here all came from a man aged 18 to 30 who had mild COVID-19 (a few samples of this study predate the infection). Cell type and time point are not known.

The chain recombines TRBV9 with TRBJ1-3; a weak D match, TRBD1 (5 bases). The germline gives CDR1 SGDLS, CDR2 YYNGEE. The length of the CDR3 is 16 residues. Between the trimmed V and J ends, which lost 0 bases and 8 bases, there was a span of 18 bases. The CDR3 sequence is CASSVASGEIWDTIYF. The CDR3 bases are TGTGCCAGCAGCGTAGCTTCGGGGGAGATTTGGGACACCATATATTTT.

This clonotype was counted ten times or more. The V call is TRBV12-3 or TRBV12-4, the J call TRBJ2-5; 15 nucleotides line up with TRBD2. The CDR3 totals 16 residues. Germline trimming cut 5 bases from V and 5 bases from J; bases unmatched to any gene: 6. This CDR3 reads CASSPLGLAGGETQYF. The CDR3 nucleotides read TGTGCCAGCAGTCCTTTGGGACTAGCGGGGGGTGAGACCCAGTACTTC.

This clonotype has a handful of counts. The chain links TRBV18 to TRBJ2-1; 8 bases are a match to TRBD1. This CDR3 has 13 residues. V was clipped by 4 bases and J by 8 bases; unmatched bases: 4. Per the germline V gene, CDR1 is KGHSH and CDR2 is LQKENI. The CDR3 loop reads CASSLTGAHEQFF. The CDR3 DNA sequence: TGTGCCAGCTCACTGACAGGGGCCCATGAGCAGTTCTTC.

This chain links TRBV6-2 or TRBV6-3 with TRBJ1-1; D perhaps matches TRBD1 (5 bases). CDR3 length: 13 amino acids. Germline CDR1 is MNHEY and CDR2 is SVGEGT. Trimming shortened V by 6 bases and J by 1 base, and 9 bases separated the two germline ends. The CDR3 bases are TGTGCCAGCAGAGGGACGGGGAACACTGAAGCTTTCTTT. It is translated as CASRGTGNTEAFF.

In this sample, this clonotype turned up a few times. CDR3 nucleotide sequence: TGTGCCACCAGCAGAGAATCGGGTAATGAGCAGTTCTTC. Translation: CATSRESGNEQFF. V usage is TRBV15 and J usage is TRBJ2-1; D gene unclear. The V end lost 0 bases, the J end lost 7 bases, and 7 bases lay between the germline ends. This CDR3 spans 13 amino acids. Germline-derived CDR1 and CDR2 are LNHNV and YYDKDF (reference sequence).

This clonotype was observed a few times. The chain couples TRBV12-3 or TRBV12-4 to TRBJ2-3, with 8 bases aligning to TRBD1. The CDR3 consists of 16 residues. With V trimmed by 5 bases and J by 3 bases, 10 bases remained unmatched. CDR3 loop: CASSLPGTGGTDTQYF. The CDR3 coding sequence is TGTGCCAGCAGTCTCCCCGGGACAGGTGGGACAGATACGCAGTATTTT.

This chain links TRBV7-9 with TRBJ2-7; D may correspond to TRBD1 or TRBD2 (5 bases each). Trimming took 4 bases from V and 5 from J, leaving 12 bases between them. The CDR3 extends over 13 amino acids. CDR1 and CDR2 from the germline V gene are SEHNR and FQNEAQ (reference sequence). The CDR3 sequence is CASSSGTWDEQYV. DNA of the CDR3: TGTGCCAGCAGCTCGGGGACCTGGGACGAGCAGTACGTC.

This clonotype has a handful of counts. This chain connects TRBV7-3 to TRBJ2-6; D may be TRBD2 (5 bases). Between the trimmed V and J ends, which lost 5 bases and 2 bases, there was a span of 10 bases. This CDR3 contains 15 residues. CDR1 is SGHTA, CDR2 FQGTGA, per germline. This chain's CDR3 is CASSRTGTGANVLTF. The DNA for the CDR3 is TGTGCCAGCAGCCGGACGGGAACTGGGGCCAACGTCCTGACTTTC.

The genes are TRBV9 and TRBJ2-3; no clear D gene. CDR1 and CDR2 from the germline V gene are SGDLS and YYNGEE. With 0 bases removed from V and 4 bases from J, the gap between germline ends came to 3 bases. This CDR3 has 12 residues. The CDR3 is CASSVASDTQYF. The DNA for the CDR3 is TGTGCCAGCAGCGTAGCCTCAGATACGCAGTATTTT.

The gene calls are TRBV5-8 and TRBJ1-1; no firm D call. V shed 0 bases and J shed 3 bases, with 9 bases lying between them. This CDR3 has 14 residues. Germline loops: CDR1 SGHTS, CDR2 YDEGEE. Written as DNA, the CDR3 is TGTGCCAGCAGCTTGGTAGGCACCTACACTGAAGCTTTCTTT. Amino acids: CASSLVGTYTEAFF.

This clonotype occurred a few times. The chain has TRBV7-3 and TRBJ2-1; 9 bases match TRBD2. The CDR3 is 15 residues long. The V segment lost 1 base and the J segment 9 bases; nucleotides outside the gene matches: 7. Germline V gene sequence: CDR1 SGHTA, CDR2 FQGTGA. CDR3 nucleotide sequence: TGTGCCAGCAGCTTAAGTGGCGGGGGGGCCGGTGAGCAGTTCTTC. It codes for CASSLSGGGAGEQFF.

V and J are TRBV11-2 and TRBJ2-5; D is undetermined. CDR1 is SGHAT, CDR2 FQNNGV, per germline. The CDR3 runs 12 residues. V lost 5 bases, J lost 3 bases, and 7 bases lay in between. The CDR3 sequence is CASSPPEETQYF. CDR3 in DNA: TGTGCCAGCAGCCCCCCTGAAGAGACCCAGTACTTC.

J is TRBJ1-1 and V is TRBV6-2 or TRBV6-3; D call uncertain. The CDR3 loop spans 14 amino acids. Germline V gives CDR1 MNHEY, CDR2 SVGEGT. V lost 0 bases and J lost 5, with 10 bases in between. As DNA, the CDR3 is TGTGCCAGCAGTTACTCGGGAGGTTGGACTGAAGCTTTCTTT. Its translation: CASSYSGGWTEAFF.

The chain has TRBV6-5 and TRBJ1-1, with TRBD1 as a possible D gene (6 bases). The germline CDR1 and CDR2 sequences are MNHEY and SVGAGI. The ends were cut back, 6 bases at V and 7 bases at J, with 12 bases in the middle. This CDR3 spans 12 amino acids. CDR3 sequence: CASSPGQLEAFF. The CDR3 DNA reads TGTGCCAGCAGCCCCGGACAGCTTGAAGCTTTCTTT.